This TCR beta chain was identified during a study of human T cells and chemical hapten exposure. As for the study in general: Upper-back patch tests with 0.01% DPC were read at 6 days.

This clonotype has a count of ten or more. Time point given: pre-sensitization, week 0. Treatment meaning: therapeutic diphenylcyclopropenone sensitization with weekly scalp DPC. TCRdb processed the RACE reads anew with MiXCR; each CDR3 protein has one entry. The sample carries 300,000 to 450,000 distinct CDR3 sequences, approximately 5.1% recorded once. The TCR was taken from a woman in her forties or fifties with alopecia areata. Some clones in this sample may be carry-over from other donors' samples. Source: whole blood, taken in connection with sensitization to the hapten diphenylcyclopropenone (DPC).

The CDR3 coding sequence is TGTGCCAGCAGTTTAGGACTAGCTCGGACCTACGAGCAGTACTTC. Its protein is CASSLGLARTYEQYF. The chain carries TRBV28 and TRBJ2-7; 8 bases align to TRBD2. The CDR3 totals 15 residues. V gave up 2 bases and J gave up 2 bases; unmatched junction bases: 5. The V gene's germline CDR1 is MDHEN and CDR2 SYDVKM.